What follows are 8 T cell receptor beta chains derived from one specimen sequenced in a study of regulatory T cells in long-lasting Graves disease (dated by TCRdb to the early 2020s). The library was built by means of multiplex PCR. Reads for this sample came from an Illumina HiSeq 4000. CDR3 regions were amplified by Arm-PCR with iRepertoire HTBI primers to construct TCR beta libraries. The raw public data were reprocessed by TCRdb itself: fastp quality trimming at Q25, MiXCR clonotype calling, in-frame beta chains only. Each CDR3 protein gets just one entry, which takes the most common genes and DNA from the rows behind it. The table for this sample lists some 330,000 distinct CDR3 sequences; approximately 23% of them were counted only once. Of the sample, around 30% is held by the ten largest clones. Sample time point, as interpreted from the label and publication: persistent/refractory GD, antithyroid drugs over 5 years with positive TRAb. For both TCR sequencing and RNA sequencing, RNA was extracted from PBMCs in TRIzol.

The source was peripheral blood mononuclear cells (PBMCs), collected when the disease was refractory, from a patient treated with antithyroid drugs. The receptors stem from a middle-aged woman with Graves disease. Donor details come from another sample of the same person, matched by shared clones.

The chain couples TRBV19 to TRBJ2-7; D uncertain. The V gene's germline CDR1 is LNHDA and CDR2 SQIVND (reference sequence). V was shortened by 6 bases and J by 3 bases, with 9 bases between the two germline ends. This CDR3 has 12 residues. CDR3: CASRDKYYEQYF. The CDR3 bases are TGTGCCAGTAGAGACAAATACTACGAGCAGTACTTC.

This clonotype was recorded at least ten times. The J gene is TRBJ2-5, the V gene TRBV20-1, with 9 bases that match TRBD2. The CDR3 is made up of 16 amino acids. Trimming took 2 bases from V and 3 from J; bases not matched to a gene: 10. The germline V gene encodes CDR1 DFQATT and CDR2 SNEGSKA (reference sequence). The DNA for the CDR3 is TGCAGTGCTAGACTGCCGGGACTAGCAGCCAAAGAGACCCAGTACTTC. Protein sequence: CSARLPGLAAKETQYF.

Comments on this clonotype: Just one base apart from a much larger clone, this may be a read error. This chain uses TRBV6-2 or TRBV6-3 with TRBJ2-2; D gene unclear. The CDR3 is made up of 16 amino acids. Germline values: CDR1 MNHEY, CDR2 SVGEGT. The CDR3: CTSNPDQSLNTGELFF. In nucleotides, the CDR3 is TGTACCAGCAATCCCGACCAGAGCCTTAACACCGGGGAGCTGTTTTTT.

This clonotype turned up a few times. The CDR3, as DNA: TGTGCCAGCAGCTTCAGGATGAACACTGAAGCTTTCTTT. Its translation is CASSFRMNTEAFF. This chain uses TRBV5-4 with TRBJ1-1, with D unclear. Looked up from germline, CDR1 is SGHNT and CDR2 is YYREEE (reference sequence). This CDR3 is 13 amino acids long. V was cut by 2 bases and J by 0 bases, with 5 bases left in between.

There are many counts of this clonotype. The V and J genes are TRBV19 and TRBJ1-5; the match to TRBD1 covers 7 bases. Germline lookup yields CDR1 LNHDA and CDR2 SQIVND (reference sequence). This CDR3 has 15 amino acids. V shed 5 bases and J 1 base; nucleotides not matched to a gene: 5. CDR3 amino acids: CASSVEGASNQPQHF. The CDR3 DNA reads as TGTGCCAGTAGTGTGGAGGGGGCCAGCAATCAGCCCCAGCATTTT.

The chain links TRBV2 to TRBJ2-1; weak D call: TRBD2 (6 bases). The ends were cut back, 10 bases at V and 5 bases at J, with 12 bases in the middle. CDR3 length: 12 residues. CDR1 is SNHLY and CDR2 is FYNNEI in the germline V gene. For the CDR3, the DNA is TGTGCCACCGAGACTAGAAACAATGAGCAGTTCTTC. This translates into CATETRNNEQFF.

The chain is built from TRBV6-4 and TRBJ2-2, with 10 bases fitting TRBD2. The junction had 5 bases not matched to a gene; V was cut back by 4 bases and J by 3 bases. The CDR3 runs 16 residues. CDR1 and CDR2 (germline): MRHNA, SNTAGT. CDR3 nucleotide sequence: TGTGCCAGCAGTGCTACTAGCGGGGATCACACCGGGGAGCTGTTTTTT. This translates into CASSATSGDHTGELFF.

The chain links TRBV4-1 to TRBJ1-5; D gene uncertain. V was pared by 2 bases and J by 3 bases, with 5 bases between. Germline V gene data show CDR1 as MGHRA and CDR2 as YSYEKL. The CDR3 length is 13 residues. The CDR3 nucleotides read TGCGCCAGCAGCCAACAGCCCAATCAGCCCCAGCATTTT. This codes for CASSQQPNQPQHF.